The T cell receptor beta chain under discussion was sequenced for a study of blood T cell repertoires in COVID-19. About the research overall: The origin of the acute and convalescent COVID-19 samples was the United States, Italy and Spain. T cells, B-cell-depleted T cells, or PBMCs supplied cDNA or gDNA.

Donors of Cohort 3 who recovered were those that had two negative PCRs, clearance, or symptom resolution. Using immunoSEQ multiplex PCR, the repertoire was profiled, and TCRdb retains in-frame clones only, with some absent. The data show approximately 380,000 clones, 70% to 90% seen once. V shed 5 bases and J 0 bases; nucleotides not matched to a gene: 9. This CDR3 contains 16 residues. Germline V CDR1 and CDR2: SGHAT, FQNNGV. Specimen: PBMCs or T cells enriched from blood (not recorded which). This receptor was taken from a woman aged 18-30 years who had recovered from COVID-19. The chain couples TRBV11-2 to TRBJ1-1, with TRBD1 matching 7 bases. The CDR3 DNA reads TGTGCCAGCAGCGACAGGGCTAATGAGATGAACACTGAAGCTTTCTTT. It encodes CASSDRANEMNTEAFF.